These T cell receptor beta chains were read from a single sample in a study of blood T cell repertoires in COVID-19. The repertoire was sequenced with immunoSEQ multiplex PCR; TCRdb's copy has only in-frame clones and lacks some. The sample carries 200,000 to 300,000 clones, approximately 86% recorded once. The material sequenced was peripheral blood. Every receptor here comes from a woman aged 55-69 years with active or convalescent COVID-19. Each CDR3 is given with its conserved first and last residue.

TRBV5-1	CASSLGTGSTEAFF
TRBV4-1	CASRGVGGQGAYGYTF
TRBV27	CASRGTGAEQYF
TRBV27	CASSSTAGTLGGETQYF
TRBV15	CATSRDRLAGGDTQYF
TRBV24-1	CATSEKTVHGYTF
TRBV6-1	CASSEAGGGPDTQYF
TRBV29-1	CSVRPGGRYYGYTF
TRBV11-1	CASSSGRLADTDTQYF
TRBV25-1	CASSVPTSGGTDTQYF
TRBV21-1	CASSPRELFF
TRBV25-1	CASRGEPHPGELFF
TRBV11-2	CASSIGLAQETQYF
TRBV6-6	CASSGTATGTGELFF
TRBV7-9	CASSPTSGSYNEQFF
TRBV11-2	CASSLIVPGQGYADTQYF
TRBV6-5	CASTQGGNTEAFF
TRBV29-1	CSVGSGQGGETQYF
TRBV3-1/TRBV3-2	CASSHRQGGEKLFF
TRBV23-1	CASSRSQGAYTF
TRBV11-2	CASSRGTSLHYEQYF
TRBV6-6	CASSPRDRGTDTQYF